The 3 T cell receptor beta chains below were found in one sample sequenced in a study of Ad26.COV2.S vaccination and SARS-CoV-2 variants. The table came from immunoSEQ multiplex PCR; TCRdb's copy has only in-frame clones and leaves some out. Of 350,000 to 600,000 clones in the sample, 80% to 90% are singletons; the top ten hold over 1.5%. Treatment defined: some 20 received Ad26.COV2.S at low or high dose, single or two shots; about 5 received placebo; per-sample allocation not given. Samples analyzed were those drawn on day 63 after the first vaccine or placebo injection. The sample consisted of peripheral blood, taken in a trial of Ad26.COV2.S vaccine versus placebo. The receptors originated from a person between 18 and 65 years old who received the Ad26.COV2.S COVID-19 vaccine or a placebo.

CDR3 sequence (DNA): TGTGCCAGCAGTTTGCCAGGGTACGGCACTGAAGCTTTCTTT. This codes for CASSLPGYGTEAFF. The J gene is TRBJ1-1, the V gene TRBV28; TRBD1 might be the D (5 bases). The germline CDR1 and CDR2 sequences are MDHEN and SYDVKM. V was shortened by 3 bases and J by 4 bases, with 12 bases between the two germline ends. The CDR3 consists of 14 residues.

The genes are TRBV9 and TRBJ2-3; D not certain. CDR3 length equals 16 residues. Germline values: CDR1 SGDLS, CDR2 YYNGEE. V was shortened by 4 bases and J by 0 bases, with 15 bases between the two germline ends. The CDR3 loop is CASSHHTTASTDTQYF. The CDR3 DNA reads as TGTGCCAGCAGCCATCACACTACGGCTAGCACAGATACGCAGTATTTT.

This rearrangement joins TRBV15 to TRBJ2-5; 9 bases map to TRBD2. Per the germline V gene, CDR1 is LNHNV and CDR2 is YYDKDF (reference sequence). V lost 0 bases and J lost 8; bases outside the gene matches: 7. The CDR3 covers 15 residues. The CDR3 DNA reads as TGTGCCACCAGCAGAGACGGGGTAGCGGGAGTCACCCAGTACTTC. This gives the protein CATSRDGVAGVTQYF. The variable domain in full, with the rest retrieved from reference TRBV15 and TRBJ2-5, is DAMVIQNPRYQVTQFGKPVTLSCSQTLNHNVMYWYQQKSSQAPKLLFHYYDKDFNNEADTPDNFQSRRPNTSFCFLDIRSPGLGDTAMYLCATSRDGVAGVTQYFGPGTRLLVL.